The 8 T cell receptor beta chains given below trace back to one sample, sequenced in a study of blood T cell repertoires in COVID-19. TCRdb keeps only in-frame clones here, not all; method: immunoSEQ multiplex PCR. Among approximately 110,000 clones listed, about 81% were seen once. The sequenced material came from peripheral blood. The receptors here all came from a man aged 70-80 years with acute or convalescent COVID-19.

V is TRBV5-1 and J is TRBJ2-3; D perhaps matches TRBD1 (5 bases). The CDR3 runs 12 residues. V dropped 4 bases and J dropped 7 bases, with 10 bases sitting between them. Germline lookup yields CDR1 SGHRS and CDR2 YFSETQ. CDR3 protein: CASSADRNTQYF. CDR3 DNA: TGCGCCAGCAGCGCTGACAGAAATACGCAGTATTTT.

This sequence joins TRBV6-5 and TRBJ1-1; 7 bases fit TRBD1. Per germline, CDR1 MNHEY and CDR2 SVGAGI. This CDR3 is built from 14 residues. Germline trimming cut 5 bases from V and 1 base from J; bases unmatched to any gene: 4. The CDR3: CASSPGQQNTEAFF. The DNA of the CDR3 is TGTGCCAGCAGTCCGGGACAGCAGAACACTGAAGCTTTCTTT.

The chain has TRBV7-9 and TRBJ1-6; D may be TRBD1 (5 bases). CDR3 length: 12 residues. Trimming pared 6 bases from V and 7 bases from J, leaving 7 bases between. Per germline, CDR1 SEHNR and CDR2 FQNEAQ (reference sequence). As DNA, the CDR3 is TGTGCCAGCAGGCGGGGGAATTCACCCCTCCACTTT. This encodes CASRRGNSPLHF.

The chain couples TRBV2 to TRBJ2-1; 11 bases match TRBD2. Germline V gives CDR1 SNHLY, CDR2 FYNNEI. This CDR3 region has 13 residues. V lost 6 bases and J lost 9; bases outside the gene matches: 4. CDR3 bases: TGTGCCAGCAGGACTAGCGGGATCGCTGAGCAGTTCTTC. It encodes CASRTSGIAEQFF.

The chain combines TRBV6-5 with TRBJ1-6, with 7 bases fitting TRBD1. The trim removed 0 bases at V and 9 bases at J, leaving 5 bases unmatched. CDR1 is MNHEY, CDR2 SVGAGI, per germline. There are 15 residues in the CDR3. This CDR3 reads CASSYSRTGFSPLHF. Here the CDR3 DNA reads TGTGCCAGCAGTTACTCGCGGACAGGTTTTTCACCCCTCCACTTT.

This sequence joins TRBV18 and TRBJ2-1; possible D gene TRBD2, 5 bases. The germline V gene has CDR1 KGHSH and CDR2 LQKENI. This CDR3 contains 16 residues. V was trimmed by 1 base and J by 3 bases, leaving 13 bases between them. The CDR3 is CASSPRTGGGYNEQFF. DNA for the CDR3: TGTGCCAGCTCACCACGAACCGGAGGTGGCTACAATGAGCAGTTCTTC. Looking up the rest from reference TRBV18 and TRBJ2-1 gives the full variable domain: NAGVMQNPRHLVRRRGQEARLRCSPMKGHSHVYWYRQLPEEGLKFMVYLQKENIIDESGMPKERFSAEFPKEGPSILRIQQVVRGDSAAYFCASSPRTGGGYNEQFFGPGTRLTVL.

The V and J genes are TRBV27 and TRBJ2-7; 8 bases match TRBD1. The CDR3 contains 14 residues. Germline CDR1 and CDR2: MNHEY and SMNVEV (reference sequence). The junction had 6 bases not matched to a gene; V was cut back by 3 bases and J by 5 bases. In DNA form, the CDR3 reads TGTGCCAGCAGTTTTGGACAGGGTTTCGACGAGCAGTACTTC. This codes for CASSFGQGFDEQYF.

The chain uses TRBV27 and TRBJ2-3; tentative D call: TRBD1 (5 bases). The germline gives CDR1 MNHEY, CDR2 SMNVEV (reference sequence). Between the trimmed V and J ends, which lost 2 bases and 0 bases, there was a span of 12 bases. This CDR3 is built from 16 residues. The CDR3 loop is CASSLVGRASTDTQYF. In DNA form, the CDR3 reads TGTGCCAGCAGTTTAGTCGGCAGGGCTAGCACAGATACGCAGTATTTT.